These 23 T cell receptor beta chains share one sample of origin, sequenced in a study of graft-versus-host responses after intestinal transplantation. Using immunoSEQ multiplex PCR, the repertoire was profiled, and TCRdb retains in-frame clones only, with some absent. The sample yields tens of thousands of clones, nearly 90% seen once. Source: PBMCs, taken nearly 470 days after intestinal transplantation. The receptors come from a human patient who received an intestinal transplant, so some T cells may come from the graft donor.

Points on this clone: Other DNA sequences in the same sample also yield this CDR3. The J gene is TRBJ2-2, the V gene TRBV7-2; no reliable D call. With 4 bases removed from V and 5 bases from J, the gap between germline ends came to 17 bases. This CDR3 spans 16 amino acids. Germline assignment: CDR1 SGHTA and CDR2 FQGNSA. CDR3 loop: CASSSAQLSGTGELFF. The CDR3 DNA sequence: TGTGCCAGCAGCTCCGCCCAGCTTTCCGGGACCGGGGAGCTGTTTTTT.

The chain recombines TRBV5-6 with TRBJ2-1; 11 bases agree with TRBD2. The CDR3 has 16 amino acids. The junction had 3 bases not matched to a gene; V was cut back by 0 bases and J by 4 bases. CDR1 is SGHDT, CDR2 YYEEEE, per germline. CDR3 sequence: CASSLGASGGYNEQFF. The CDR3 nucleotides are TGTGCCAGCAGCTTGGGCGCTAGCGGGGGGTACAATGAGCAGTTCTTC.

The chain carries TRBV4-1 and TRBJ2-4; 10 bases match TRBD2. Germline V lookup: CDR1 MGHRA, CDR2 YSYEKL. This CDR3 region has 16 residues. With 1 base clipped from V and 8 bases from J, the junction kept 8 bases outside the gene matches. The DNA of the CDR3 is TGCGCCAGCAGCCAAGGATCTAGCGGGAGAGGGGACATTCAGTACTTC. It encodes CASSQGSSGRGDIQYF.

This clone was seen once. The chain uses TRBV7-8 and TRBJ2-1; D is unresolved. The CDR3 runs 11 residues. The V end lost 1 base, the J end lost 8 bases, and 3 bases lay between the germline ends. Germline CDR1 and CDR2: SGHVS and FQNEAQ. The CDR3 DNA is TGTGCCAGCAGCTTAGAATATGAGCAGTTCTTC. Translation: CASSLEYEQFF.

This clone was found a few times. The chain combines TRBV28 with TRBJ2-7; 15 nucleotides match TRBD2. There are 15 residues in the CDR3. Germline V gene lookup returns CDR1 MDHEN and CDR2 SYDVKM. The V and J ends lost 4 bases and 3 bases, in that order; junction bases with no gene match: 1. CDR3 sequence: CASSSGLAGGYEQYF. The CDR3 nucleotides are TGTGCCAGCAGTTCGGGACTAGCGGGGGGCTACGAGCAGTACTTC.

CDR3 residues: CASSYGPTDTQYF. As DNA, the CDR3 is TGTGCCAGCAGCTACGGGCCCACAGATACGCAGTATTTT. V is TRBV7-9 and J is TRBJ2-3; D is undetermined. Germline values: CDR1 SEHNR, CDR2 FQNEAQ (reference sequence). The CDR3 covers 13 residues. V lost 4 bases and J lost 2, with 7 bases in between.

This clone appeared once. The rearrangement joins TRBV19 to TRBJ2-7; D may be TRBD1 or TRBD2 (5 bases each). V gave up 6 bases and J gave up 5 bases, with 20 bases separating them. This CDR3 comprises 15 residues. The germline V gene has CDR1 LNHDA and CDR2 SQIVND (reference sequence). The CDR3 loop is CASSPGTGNGHEQYF. CDR3 nucleotides: TGTGCCAGTAGCCCTGGGACGGGGAACGGTCACGAGCAGTACTTC.

The chain employs TRBV6-5 and TRBJ2-3, with 9 nucleotides matching TRBD2. The CDR3 has 16 amino acids. Germline CDR1 reads MNHEY; CDR2 reads SVGAGI. V shed 2 bases, J shed 1 base, and the junction held 4 bases outside the gene matches. The CDR3 loop is CASSYGTSYGTDTQYF. The CDR3 DNA sequence: TGTGCCAGCAGTTACGGGACTAGCTACGGCACAGATACGCAGTATTTT.

The chain has TRBV10-3 and TRBJ2-1; TRBD2 matches 8 bases. V shed 6 bases and J 10 bases; nucleotides not matched to a gene: 11. The CDR3 loop spans 14 amino acids. The germline gives CDR1 ENHRY, CDR2 SYGVKD. CDR3 bases: TGTGCCATCAGCGGTAGCGGGAAGAGTGAGGAGCAGTTCTTC. It yields the protein CAISGSGKSEEQFF.

This chain links TRBV13 with TRBJ1-1; tentatively, D is TRBD1 (6 bases). This CDR3 comprises 14 residues. Germline V gives CDR1 PRHDT, CDR2 FYEKMQ (reference sequence). V was clipped by 1 base and J by 5 bases, with 11 bases between them. The CDR3 region has the DNA TGTGCCAGCAGCTTAGAAGGGGGAAGGACTGAAGCTTTCTTT. Its protein product is CASSLEGGRTEAFF.

The chain uses TRBV4-1 and TRBJ2-2; D is undetermined. Germline V CDR1 and CDR2: MGHRA, YSYEKL. Trimming left V 1 base short and J 5 bases short, with 5 bases between. The CDR3 length is 13 residues. DNA for the CDR3: TGCGCCAGCAGCCAAGCGATTACCGGGGAGCTGTTTTTT. This sequence encodes CASSQAITGELFF.

Note on this clone: At the DNA level, this CDR3 is encoded by other sequences in the same sample as well. The rearrangement links TRBV30 to TRBJ2-1; 11 positions match TRBD1. Germline CDR1 GTSNPN, CDR2 SVGIG (reference sequence). V was clipped by 1 base and J by 9 bases; unmatched bases: 8. The CDR3 covers 15 residues. The CDR3 loop is CAWSGGGQGGPEQFF. The CDR3 DNA sequence: TGTGCCTGGAGTGGAGGGGGACAGGGGGGTCCTGAGCAGTTCTTC. The whole variable domain, remainder taken from reference TRBV30 and TRBJ2-1, is SQTIHQWPATLVQPVGSPLSLECTVEGTSNPNLYWYRQAAGRGLQLLFYSVGIGQISSEVPQNLSASRPQDRQFILSSKKLLLSDSGFYLCAWSGGGQGGPEQFFGPGTRLTVL.

The chain combines TRBV7-2 with TRBJ2-3; the match to TRBD1 covers 10 bases. Germline CDR1 SGHTA, CDR2 FQGNSA. Trimming removed 5 bases from V and 4 bases from J; junction bases left unmatched: 12. The CDR3 contains 17 residues. In DNA form, the CDR3 reads TGTGCCAGCAGCGGGCGTAGGGGACAGGGGAACGCAGATACGCAGTATTTT. It translates to CASSGRRGQGNADTQYF.

The chain uses TRBV16 and TRBJ2-7; TRBD2 aligns across 8 bases. The V and J ends lost 3 bases and 5 bases, in that order; junction bases with no gene match: 12. This CDR3 comprises 16 residues. Germline V gives CDR1 KGHSY, CDR2 FQNENV. The CDR3 protein is CASSHLRTSRTNEQYF. CDR3 coding DNA: TGTGCCAGCAGCCATCTAAGGACTAGCCGTACCAACGAGCAGTACTTC.

This chain uses TRBV6-6 with TRBJ2-1, with 10 bases matching TRBD1. Trimming cost V 9 bases and J 4 bases; bases outside gene matches: 6. Looked up from germline, CDR1 is MNHNY and CDR2 is SVGAGI (reference sequence). The CDR3 runs 14 residues. For the CDR3, the DNA is TGTGCCAGTAGACCGGGACAGGGGTACAATGAGCAGTTCTTC. It yields the protein CASRPGQGYNEQFF.

This chain uses TRBV19 with TRBJ1-1; D gene ambiguous. CDR3 size: 12 residues. Trimming left V 1 base short and J 4 bases short, with 4 bases between. The germline V gene encodes CDR1 LNHDA and CDR2 SQIVND (reference sequence). CDR3 sequence reads: CASSIGSTEAFF. Written as DNA, the CDR3 is TGTGCCAGTAGTATAGGGAGCACTGAAGCTTTCTTT.

V is TRBV7-3 and J is TRBJ2-1, with 8 bases lining up with TRBD1. CDR1 and CDR2 from the germline V gene are SGHTA and FQGTGA. The CDR3 totals 12 residues. V lost 3 bases and J lost 12; bases outside the gene matches: 4. The CDR3 sequence is CASSFGTGPQFF. The CDR3 DNA reads TGTGCCAGCAGCTTCGGGACAGGCCCGCAGTTCTTC.

The chain has TRBV27 and TRBJ2-7, with 8 bases that match TRBD2. Germline V lookup: CDR1 MNHEY, CDR2 SMNVEV (reference sequence). This CDR3 has 14 amino acids. J was trimmed by 2 bases and V by 5 bases; bases with no gene match: 5. The CDR3 DNA reads TGTGCCAGCAGTGTAGCGGGACCTCCCTACGAGCAGTACTTC. It yields the protein CASSVAGPPYEQYF.

The V and J genes are TRBV5-4 and TRBJ2-5, with 8 bases identical to TRBD1. This CDR3 region has 13 residues. V shed 4 bases, J shed 5 bases, and the junction held 4 bases outside the gene matches. CDR1 SGHNT and CDR2 YYREEE come from the germline V gene (reference sequence). CDR3 loop: CASSLRTGETQYF. The CDR3 DNA reads TGTGCCAGCAGCCTCAGGACAGGGGAGACCCAGTACTTC. Based on the CDR3 plus reference TRBV5-4 and TRBJ2-5, the full variable domain is ETGVTQSPTHLIKTRGQQVTLRCSSQSGHNTVSWYQQALGQGPQFIFQYYREEENGRGNFPPRFSGLQFPNYSSELNVNALELDDSALYLCASSLRTGETQYFGPGTRLLVL.

Here the CDR3 DNA reads TGTGCCAGCAGTGACTTCCCGCCAGGGGGCTCTGGAAACACCATATATTTT. Protein product: CASSDFPPGGSGNTIYF. The rearrangement joins TRBV6-4 to TRBJ1-3, with TRBD1 identical over 7 bases. The V segment lost 1 base and the J segment 0 bases; nucleotides outside the gene matches: 6. The CDR3 is 17 residues long. Germline-derived CDR1 and CDR2 are MRHNA and SNTAGT.

The J gene is TRBJ1-2, the V gene TRBV11-2; TRBD1 agrees at 7 bases. CDR3 length: 13 residues. CDR1 SGHAT and CDR2 FQNNGV come from the germline V gene. The V gene end was trimmed by 4 bases and the J gene end by 5 bases; junction bases not matched to a gene: 4. The CDR3 spells CASSSTGLYGYTF. Here the CDR3 DNA reads TGTGCCAGCAGCTCGACAGGGCTTTATGGCTACACCTTC.

The chain uses TRBV6-1 and TRBJ2-1; TRBD2 matches 12 bases. This CDR3 has 13 amino acids. Trimming removed 9 bases from V and 8 bases from J; junction bases left unmatched: 5. Germline V gives CDR1 MNHNS, CDR2 SASEGT. The CDR3 region has the DNA TGTGCCAGTTTACTAGCGGGAGGTCATGAGCAGTTCTTC. Translated: CASLLAGGHEQFF.

This clone was seen just once. The chain has TRBV6-1 and TRBJ1-3; D unresolved. Germline CDR1 MNHNS, CDR2 SASEGT. There are 14 residues in the CDR3. Trimming removed 8 bases from V and 9 bases from J, with 20 bases in between. The chain's CDR3 is CASHGNVEQSTIYF. In DNA, the CDR3 is TGTGCCAGCCATGGGAACGTGGAGCAGAGCACCATATATTTT.